A selection of T cell receptor beta chains follows, all from one sample in a study of T-cell reconstitution after alpha-beta-depleted transplantation in children. One entry per CDR3 protein, called by TCRdb with MiXCR from the PCR reads. The sample shows nearly 200,000 distinct CDR3 sequences, 6.3% of them seen only once. Sample: PBMCs, taken before TCRalphabeta/CD19-depleted stem cell transplant. These receptors originate from a girl in the first two years of life with combined immunodeficiency, due to receive a stem cell transplant. Both conserved end residues are part of each CDR3.

>TRBV4-2|15
CASSQVQRGDSEQFF
>TRBV4-2|13
CASSVWVNNEQFF
>TRBV4-2|15
CASSQVIAGAYEQYF
>TRBV5-1|17
CASSPYNGRGNTGELFF
>TRBV12-3/TRBV12-4|14
CASRALGLSYEQYF
>TRBV29-1|13
CSAYEGGLYEQYF
>TRBV30|14
CAWQNVARYNEQFF
>TRBV7-9|13
CASRLGRGARRFF
>TRBV27|15
CASSYGPSGTDTQYF
>TRBV7-9|11
CASSKQETQYF
>TRBV4-1|14
CASSQVKGAGELFF
>TRBV4-3|15
CASSQGPRQGYEQYF